The 18 T cell receptor beta chains in this list originate from one sample, sequenced in a study of blood T cell repertoires in COVID-19 (dated by TCRdb to the early 2020s). Library preparation employed the immunoSEQ multiplex PCR assay. Held by TCRdb, this immuneACCESS table contains in-frame sequences only and omits some clones. Under half of the omission traces to an unresolved V gene where checked; the cause of the rest is unknown. The table for this sample lists about 280,000 clones; around 89% of them were counted only once. The ten most abundant clones make up around 1.7% of the sample. What was sequenced was PBMCs or T cells enriched from blood (not recorded which). These TCRs come from a woman aged 18 to 35 with acute COVID-19.

The chain joins TRBV7-2 to TRBJ1-5, with D hard to call. This CDR3 has 15 amino acids. V lost 5 bases to trimming and J lost 5 bases, with 16 bases between them. Germline CDR1 is SGHTA and CDR2 is FQGNSA. Here the CDR3 DNA reads TGTGCCAGCAGCCCAATTGCCCCTATCGATCAGCCCCAGCATTTT. Translation gives CASSPIAPIDQPQHF.

The J gene is TRBJ1-6, the V gene TRBV7-2; 7 nucleotides align to TRBD1. With V trimmed by 5 bases and J by 7 bases, 11 bases remained unmatched. From germline, CDR1 is SGHTA and CDR2 FQGNSA. The CDR3 runs to 16 residues. The CDR3 reads CASSPRGIQKNSPLHF. The CDR3 bases are TGTGCCAGCAGCCCCAGGGGGATCCAAAAAAATTCACCCCTCCACTTT. Looking up the rest from reference TRBV7-2 and TRBJ1-6 gives the full variable domain: GAGVSQSPSNKVTEKGKDVELRCDPISGHTALYWYRQSLGQGLEFLIYFQGNSAPDKSGLPSDRFSAERTGGSVSTLTIQRTQQEDSAVYLCASSPRGIQKNSPLHFGNGTRLTVT.

The J gene is TRBJ1-2, the V gene TRBV6-5, with D perhaps TRBD1 (5 bases). The V end lost 6 bases, the J end lost 3 bases, and 11 bases lay between the germline ends. Germline lookup yields CDR1 MNHEY and CDR2 SVGAGI. CDR3 length: 13 amino acids. CDR3 residues: CASRVTDHYGYTF. CDR3 bases: TGTGCCAGCAGGGTGACAGACCACTATGGCTACACCTTC.

The rearrangement uses TRBV29-1 and TRBJ2-3; no clear D gene. The CDR3 sequence is 12 residues long. The germline V gene has CDR1 SQVTM and CDR2 ANQGSEA. V gave up 4 bases and J gave up 2 bases, with 7 bases separating them. The DNA of the CDR3 is TGCAGCGTTGTTTGGGCCACAGATACGCAGTATTTT. Its translation: CSVVWATDTQYF.

This clone was observed once. The chain combines TRBV19 with TRBJ2-5; 9 bases map to TRBD2. Germline V gene lookup returns CDR1 LNHDA and CDR2 SQIVND (reference sequence). This CDR3 has 17 amino acids. V dropped 6 bases and J dropped 7; count of bases not matched to a gene: 18. The CDR3, as DNA: TGTGCCAGTAGCAGAGAAATGCTGACTAGCGGAGTGGGGACCCAGTACTTC. This gives the protein CASSREMLTSGVGTQYF.

The chain has TRBV4-2 and TRBJ1-1; no definite D call. V was trimmed by 1 base and J by 0 bases, leaving 9 bases between them. Germline V CDR1 and CDR2: LGHNA, YNFKEQ. The CDR3 loop spans 15 amino acids. CDR3 protein: CASSQGALLNTEAFF. CDR3 nucleotides: TGTGCCAGCAGCCAAGGGGCTCTTTTGAACACTGAAGCTTTCTTT.

The chain has TRBV7-9 and TRBJ1-4, with D unresolved. The V and J ends lost 0 bases and 5 bases respectively, with 7 bases between them. There are 14 residues in the CDR3. Germline CDR1 and CDR2: SEHNR and FQNEAQ (reference sequence). CDR3 loop: CASSLATQNEKLFF. For the CDR3, the DNA is TGTGCCAGCAGCTTAGCTACACAGAATGAAAAACTGTTTTTT.

DNA for the CDR3: TGTGCCAGTAGTTCCTATAGCGGGAGCCGCACAGATACGCAGTATTTT. Its translation is CASSSYSGSRTDTQYF. The J gene is TRBJ2-3, the V gene TRBV19; 9 bases line up with TRBD2. V lost 5 bases, J lost 1 base, and 7 bases stayed unmatched. This CDR3 is 16 amino acids long. Germline V gene lookup returns CDR1 LNHDA and CDR2 SQIVND (reference sequence). Variable domain in full (rest from reference TRBV19 and TRBJ2-3): DGGITQSPKYLFRKEGQNVTLSCEQNLNHDAMYWYRQDPGQGLRLIYYSQIVNDFQKGDIAEGYSVSREKKESFPLTVTSAQKNPTAFYLCASSSYSGSRTDTQYFGPGTRLTVL.

The V and J genes are TRBV3-1 (or the pseudogene TRBV3-2) and TRBJ1-2, with 9 bases aligning to TRBD1. Germline lookup yields CDR1 LGHDT and CDR2 YNNKEL (reference sequence). This CDR3 has 16 amino acids. J gave up 4 bases and V 1 base, and 7 bases lay outside the gene matches. CDR3 DNA sequence: TGTGCCAGCAGCCAAGTATCAACGACAGGGGGCTATGGCTACACCTTC. This translates into CASSQVSTTGGYGYTF.

This clone was found a few times. The rearrangement joins TRBV4-2 to TRBJ2-3; a weak D match, TRBD2 (5 bases). This CDR3 has 13 residues. Germline V lookup: CDR1 LGHNA, CDR2 YNFKEQ. The V gene lost 3 bases and the J gene lost 6 bases, with 10 bases spanning the gap. The CDR3 bases are TGTGCCAGCAGCCAGCAGAGGGCCGATACGCAGTATTTT. This encodes CASSQQRADTQYF.

This chain joins TRBV11-2 and TRBJ1-1; TRBD1 matches at 11 bases. The CDR3 totals 17 residues. V lost 1 base to trimming and J lost 6 bases; unmatched junction nucleotides: 10. Germline V CDR1 and CDR2: SGHAT, FQNNGV. CDR3 residues: CASSLGGLGQGASEAFF. In DNA form, the CDR3 reads TGTGCCAGCAGCTTAGGGGGACTCGGACAGGGGGCTTCTGAAGCTTTCTTT.

The chain carries TRBV10-3 and TRBJ2-1; 8 bases match TRBD2. Germline values: CDR1 ENHRY, CDR2 SYGVKD. Trimming cost V 2 bases and J 9 bases; bases outside gene matches: 9. CDR3 length: 15 residues. CDR3 DNA sequence: TGTGCCATCAGTGAGGGGTATGCGGGAGGTCTTGAGCAGTTCTTC. Amino acid sequence: CAISEGYAGGLEQFF.

V is TRBV14 and J is TRBJ2-7; TRBD1 might be the D (6 bases). The germline gives CDR1 SGHDN, CDR2 FVKESK. Trimming cost V 5 bases and J 2 bases, with 16 bases left between them. The CDR3 extends over 15 amino acids. The CDR3 bases are TGTGCCAGCAGCAGGATTCAGGGGCCGGCCTACGAGCAGTACTTC. Its protein product is CASSRIQGPAYEQYF.

This clone appeared a few times. V usage is TRBV10-3 and J usage is TRBJ2-1; 13 bases are a match to TRBD2. Per the germline V gene, CDR1 is ENHRY and CDR2 is SYGVKD. V was pared by 3 bases and J by 5 bases, with 4 bases of the junction left unmatched. The CDR3 runs 16 residues. DNA for the CDR3: TGTGCCATCAGTGACTCGGGACTAGCGGGACACAATGAGCAGTTCTTC. It is translated as CAISDSGLAGHNEQFF.

This chain uses TRBV24-1 with TRBJ2-1; 8 positions agree with TRBD2. V was pared by 4 bases and J by 7 bases, with 5 bases of the junction left unmatched. CDR1 and CDR2 (germline): KGHDR, SFDVKD. This CDR3 spans 14 amino acids. The chain's CDR3 is CATSESGGGNEQFF. CDR3 coding DNA: TGTGCCACCAGTGAGAGCGGGGGAGGAAATGAGCAGTTCTTC.

The rearrangement links TRBV9 to TRBJ1-2; 8 positions match TRBD1. V lost 2 bases, J lost 7 bases, and 13 bases stayed unmatched. CDR3 length: 16 residues. CDR1 is SGDLS and CDR2 is YYNGEE in the germline V gene. The CDR3, as DNA: TGTGCCAGCAGCGTCACTCAGACAGGGGAAGGGGCTGGCTACACCTTC. Translating it yields CASSVTQTGEGAGYTF.

The chain combines TRBV19 with TRBJ2-1; TRBD2 might be the D (5 bases). This CDR3 comprises 12 residues. Trimming pared 5 bases from V and 6 bases from J, leaving 8 bases between. Germline V gene lookup returns CDR1 LNHDA and CDR2 SQIVND (reference sequence). The chain's CDR3 is CASSRGFNEQFF. The DNA of the CDR3 is TGTGCCAGTAGTCGGGGTTTCAATGAGCAGTTCTTC. Supplemented by reference TRBV19 and TRBJ2-1, the full variable domain reads DGGITQSPKYLFRKEGQNVTLSCEQNLNHDAMYWYRQDPGQGLRLIYYSQIVNDFQKGDIAEGYSVSREKKESFPLTVTSAQKNPTAFYLCASSRGFNEQFFGPGTRLTVL.

This chain connects TRBV11-2 to TRBJ2-7, with 8 positions matching TRBD1. The CDR3 totals 13 residues. Unmatched junction bases numbered 9, after V lost 5 bases and J lost 9 bases. Germline V CDR1 and CDR2: SGHAT, FQNNGV. DNA for the CDR3: TGTGCCAGCAGCCCGGGGACAGGAGTATTGCAGTACTTC. This codes for CASSPGTGVLQYF. Together with reference TRBV11-2 and TRBJ2-7, the CDR3 gives the full variable domain: EAGVAQSPRYKIIEKRQSVAFWCNPISGHATLYWYQQILGQGPKLLIQFQNNGVVDDSQLPKDRFSAERLKGVDSTLKIQPAKLEDSAVYLCASSPGTGVLQYFGPGTRLTVT.